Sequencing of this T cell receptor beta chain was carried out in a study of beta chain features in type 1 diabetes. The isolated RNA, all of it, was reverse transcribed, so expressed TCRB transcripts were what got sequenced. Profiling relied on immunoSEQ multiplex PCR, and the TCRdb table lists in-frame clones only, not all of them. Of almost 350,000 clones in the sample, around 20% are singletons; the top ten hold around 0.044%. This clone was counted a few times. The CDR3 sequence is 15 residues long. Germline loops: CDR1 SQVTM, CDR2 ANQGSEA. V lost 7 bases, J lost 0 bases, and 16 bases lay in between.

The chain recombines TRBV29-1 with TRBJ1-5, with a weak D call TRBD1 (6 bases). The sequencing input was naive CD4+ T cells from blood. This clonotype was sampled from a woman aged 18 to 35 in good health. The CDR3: CSASQGWDSNQPQHF. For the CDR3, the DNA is TGCAGCGCGTCACAGGGTTGGGATAGCAATCAGCCCCAGCATTTT.